This passage covers 32 T cell receptor beta chains from one sample sequenced in a study of cytomegalovirus exposure and HLA in healthy donors. Both 60 Vbeta primers and 13 Jbeta primers went into the PCR. Data came from immunoSEQ multiplex PCR; TCRdb stores just in-frame clones and leaves some out. The profile shows some 190,000 clones, around 75% of them singletons. Sequencing was carried out using PBMCs. The source is a woman aged 25 to 39 in good health and CMV-seropositive.

This chain joins TRBV27 and TRBJ1-1; perhaps TRBD1 as D (6 bases). The CDR3 consists of 15 residues. From germline, CDR1 is MNHEY and CDR2 SMNVEV (reference sequence). Trimming pared 1 base from V and 5 bases from J, leaving 14 bases between. The CDR3 loop reads CASSLYRGGGTEAFF. CDR3 in DNA: TGTGCCAGCAGTTTATATAGGGGAGGGGGAACTGAAGCTTTCTTT.

The chain combines TRBV5-1 with TRBJ2-1; TRBD2 agrees at 12 bases. With V trimmed by 4 bases and J by 3 bases, 8 bases remained unmatched. This CDR3 has 17 residues. The V gene's germline CDR1 is SGHRS and CDR2 YFSETQ. This CDR3 reads CASSLSLTSGGYNEQFF. For the CDR3, the DNA is TGCGCCAGCAGCCTATCGTTGACTAGCGGGGGCTACAATGAGCAGTTCTTC. Together with reference TRBV5-1 and TRBJ2-1, the CDR3 gives the full variable domain: KAGVTQTPRYLIKTRGQQVTLSCSPISGHRSVSWYQQTPGQGLQFLFEYFSETQRNKGNFPGRFSGRQFSNSRSEMNVSTLELGDSALYLCASSLSLTSGGYNEQFFGPGTRLTVL.

J is TRBJ2-7 and V is TRBV4-1; D is undetermined. CDR1 MGHRA and CDR2 YSYEKL come from the germline V gene. CDR3 length: 12 residues. The germline V and J ends were trimmed by 1 base and 4 bases, with 5 bases remaining between them. CDR3 sequence reads: CASSQGGYEQYF. In nucleotides, the CDR3 is TGCGCCAGCAGCCAAGGAGGATACGAGCAGTACTTC.

The V gene is TRBV2, the J gene TRBJ2-3, with 9 bases identical to TRBD2. V lost 6 bases to trimming and J lost 2 bases; unmatched junction nucleotides: 3. Germline values: CDR1 SNHLY, CDR2 FYNNEI. This CDR3 region has 14 residues. This CDR3 reads CASRSSGITDTQYF. The CDR3 region has the DNA TGTGCCAGCAGGTCTAGCGGGATCACAGATACGCAGTATTTT.

V gene TRBV15 combines with J gene TRBJ2-3, with 8 bases lining up with TRBD2. Germline V gene data show CDR1 as LNHNV and CDR2 as YYDKDF (reference sequence). CDR3 length: 19 amino acids. The V segment lost 5 bases and the J segment 0 bases; nucleotides outside the gene matches: 16. The CDR3 protein is CATSEGLLAGGTSTDTQYF. The CDR3 region has the DNA TGTGCCACCAGCGAGGGACTCCTAGCGGGCGGGACCAGCACAGATACGCAGTATTTT.

The V gene is TRBV5-1, the J gene TRBJ2-3; 10 positions match TRBD2. With 4 bases clipped from V and 2 bases from J, the junction kept 7 bases outside the gene matches. Germline assignment: CDR1 SGHRS and CDR2 YFSETQ. The CDR3 contains 16 residues. The CDR3 sequence: CASSLRTSGSTDTQYF. The DNA for the CDR3 is TGCGCCAGCAGCCTACGGACTAGCGGCTCCACAGATACGCAGTATTTT.

In this sample, this clone turned up a few times. The CDR3 sequence: CASSLMGGGTFDEQYF. DNA for the CDR3: TGTGCCAGCAGCTTAATGGGCGGAGGGACCTTCGACGAGCAGTACTTC. This chain connects TRBV7-2 to TRBJ2-7; possible D gene TRBD2, 6 bases. The CDR3 has 16 amino acids. Germline V gene lookup returns CDR1 SGHTA and CDR2 FQGNSA. V gave up 2 bases and J gave up 5 bases, with 19 bases separating them.

This clone turned up a few times. The chain employs TRBV19 and TRBJ2-3; tentative D call: TRBD2 (5 bases). The CDR3 runs 14 residues. V was cut by 8 bases and J by 4 bases, with 16 bases left in between. Germline CDR1 is LNHDA and CDR2 is SQIVND (reference sequence). The CDR3 sequence is CASGLTLSADTQYF. The CDR3 nucleotides are TGTGCCAGTGGACTCACGCTGAGCGCAGATACGCAGTATTTT. The variable domain in full, completed from reference TRBV19 and TRBJ2-3, reads DGGITQSPKYLFRKEGQNVTLSCEQNLNHDAMYWYRQDPGQGLRLIYYSQIVNDFQKGDIAEGYSVSREKKESFPLTVTSAQKNPTAFYLCASGLTLSADTQYFGPGTRLTVL.

The chain couples TRBV7-2 to TRBJ1-1; 7 nucleotides agree with TRBD1. Germline CDR1 is SGHTA and CDR2 is FQGNSA. With 0 bases clipped from V and 4 bases from J, the junction kept 5 bases outside the gene matches. The CDR3 is 15 residues long. The CDR3 is CASSLAGYRGTEAFF. For the CDR3, the DNA is TGTGCCAGCAGCTTAGCGGGGTACAGGGGCACTGAAGCTTTCTTT. Full variable domain (remainder filled in from reference TRBV7-2 and TRBJ1-1): GAGVSQSPSNKVTEKGKDVELRCDPISGHTALYWYRQSLGQGLEFLIYFQGNSAPDKSGLPSDRFSAERTGGSVSTLTIQRTQQEDSAVYLCASSLAGYRGTEAFFGQGTRLTVV.

This chain joins TRBV19 and TRBJ1-4; TRBD1 matches 11 bases. The CDR3 is 13 amino acids. The germline V gene has CDR1 LNHDA and CDR2 SQIVND (reference sequence). V dropped 7 bases and J dropped 6; count of bases not matched to a gene: 1. The CDR3 DNA reads TGTGCCAGTAAGGACAGGGGGCATGAAAAACTGTTTTTT. Amino acid sequence: CASKDRGHEKLFF.

The gene calls are TRBV5-4 and TRBJ2-3; 7 nucleotides align to TRBD1. Germline trimming cut 4 bases from V and 5 bases from J; bases unmatched to any gene: 7. CDR3 length: 14 residues. CDR1 is SGHNT and CDR2 is YYREEE in the germline V gene (reference sequence). The CDR3 region is CASSTGTAKDTQYF. CDR3 DNA sequence: TGTGCCAGCAGCACAGGGACAGCTAAAGATACGCAGTATTTT.

The chain is built from TRBV7-8 and TRBJ2-2; 10 bases are a match to TRBD1. V shed 5 bases, J shed 7 bases, and the junction held 16 bases outside the gene matches. CDR3 size: 18 residues. Germline values: CDR1 SGHVS, CDR2 FQNEAQ. In DNA form, the CDR3 reads TGTGCCAGCAGCCCCTATTTAGGGACAGGGGCCGGCCGCGGGGAGCTGTTTTTT. Its translation is CASSPYLGTGAGRGELFF. Full variable domain (missing parts from reference TRBV7-8 and TRBJ2-2): GAGVSQSPRYKVAKRGQDVALRCDPISGHVSLFWYQQALGQGPEFLTYFQNEAQLDKSGLPSDRFFAERPEGSVSTLKIQRTQQEDSAVYLCASSPYLGTGAGRGELFFGEGSRLTVL.

The chain recombines TRBV12-2 with TRBJ2-5; the table's D call TRBD2 went unverified against the DNA. TRBV12-2 is given as a pseudogene. The CDR3 has 15 residues. The CDR3 loop reads CASRLSGGSGETQYF. The CDR3 bases are TGTGCAAGTCGCTTAAGCGGGGGCTCAGGGGAGACCCAGTACTTC.

The rearrangement uses TRBV5-5 and TRBJ2-3; a possible D gene is TRBD2 (6 bases). Germline loops: CDR1 SGHKS, CDR2 YYEKEE (reference sequence). CDR3 length: 16 amino acids. V lost 3 bases and J 0 bases, leaving 14 bases between the germline ends. Written as DNA, the CDR3 is TGTGCCAGCAGCTCCCGAGCGGGCCTTAGCACAGATACGCAGTATTTT. Amino acids: CASSSRAGLSTDTQYF.

This clone was recorded only once. The chain couples TRBV4-1 to TRBJ2-1; 7 bases agree with TRBD2. Unmatched junction bases numbered 1, after V lost 0 bases and J lost 5 bases. Germline V gene data show CDR1 as MGHRA and CDR2 as YSYEKL. The CDR3 runs 14 residues. CDR3 nucleotide sequence: TGCGCCAGCAGCCAAGATGGGACTAACAATGAGCAGTTCTTC. Encoded protein: CASSQDGTNNEQFF.

The J gene is TRBJ2-7, the V gene TRBV18; 9 positions match TRBD1. V trimming: 6 bases; J trimming: 0 bases; junction bases outside the gene matches: 6. Germline V gene sequence: CDR1 KGHSH, CDR2 LQKENI. The CDR3 covers 15 residues. In DNA form, the CDR3 reads TGTGCCAGCTCCCGGGACAGGGAATCCTCCTACGAGCAGTACTTC. This translates into CASSRDRESSYEQYF. Supplemented by reference TRBV18 and TRBJ2-7, the full variable domain reads NAGVMQNPRHLVRRRGQEARLRCSPMKGHSHVYWYRQLPEEGLKFMVYLQKENIIDESGMPKERFSAEFPKEGPSILRIQQVVRGDSAAYFCASSRDRESSYEQYFGPGTRLTVT.

This chain joins TRBV15 and TRBJ1-4; the D gene is possibly TRBD1 (5 bases). Trimming took off 0 bases at V and 5 bases at J, with 10 bases between the two ends. CDR3 length: 15 amino acids. Germline V lookup: CDR1 LNHNV, CDR2 YYDKDF (reference sequence). The CDR3 region is CATSREAGSNEKLFF. The DNA of the CDR3 is TGTGCCACCAGCAGAGAAGCAGGGTCGAATGAAAAACTGTTTTTT. Complete variable domain (other parts from reference TRBV15 and TRBJ1-4): DAMVIQNPRYQVTQFGKPVTLSCSQTLNHNVMYWYQQKSSQAPKLLFHYYDKDFNNEADTPDNFQSRRPNTSFCFLDIRSPGLGDTAMYLCATSREAGSNEKLFFGSGTQLSVL.

V is TRBV5-4 and J is TRBJ2-1; TRBD2 matches at 7 bases. The junction had 7 bases not matched to a gene; V was cut back by 1 base and J by 6 bases. The germline V gene has CDR1 SGHNT and CDR2 YYREEE (reference sequence). The CDR3 is 15 residues long. CDR3 DNA: TGTGCCAGCAGCTTGAAGGGAGGGGTTACCAATGAGCAGTTCTTC. Translating gives CASSLKGGVTNEQFF.

Comments on this clone: Other nucleotide sequences from this sample produce the same CDR3. The V and J genes are TRBV7-9 and TRBJ2-7, with D possibly being TRBD1 (6 bases). There are 13 residues in the CDR3. The ends were cut back, 2 bases at V and 3 bases at J, with 8 bases in the middle. Germline values: CDR1 SEHNR, CDR2 FQNEAQ (reference sequence). The CDR3 DNA reads as TGTGCCAGCAGCTTACCAGGGGTCTACGAGCAGTACTTC. Protein product: CASSLPGVYEQYF.

The V and J genes are TRBV27 and TRBJ2-2; D call uncertain. Trimming shortened V by 6 bases and J by 8 bases, and 10 bases separated the two germline ends. The CDR3 is 12 amino acids. The germline CDR1 and CDR2 sequences are MNHEY and SMNVEV (reference sequence). The CDR3 loop is CASSLAAGELFF. The CDR3, as DNA: TGTGCCAGCAGCCTGGCGGCGGGGGAGCTGTTTTTT.

The rearrangement joins TRBV5-1 to TRBJ2-3, with TRBD2 matching 15 bases. Germline V gives CDR1 SGHRS, CDR2 YFSETQ. The CDR3 length is 15 residues. The V gene end was trimmed by 3 bases and the J gene end by 6 bases; junction bases not matched to a gene: 2. The CDR3 region has the DNA TGCGCCAGCAGCTCGGGACTAGCGGGAGGCGATACGCAGTATTTT. Its translation: CASSSGLAGGDTQYF.

This rearrangement joins TRBV6-1 to TRBJ2-7; D not certain. This CDR3 region has 14 residues. Germline CDR1 reads MNHNS; CDR2 reads SASEGT. Trimming removed 8 bases from V and 1 base from J, with 15 bases in between. The CDR3 reads CASRSVAASYEQYF. The CDR3 DNA reads as TGTGCCAGCCGCAGCGTTGCGGCTTCCTACGAGCAGTACTTC.

This clone has more than one count but fewer than ten. The J gene is TRBJ1-4, the V gene TRBV7-2, with D tentatively TRBD1 (5 bases). V lost 1 base and J lost 5, with 14 bases in between. Germline V gives CDR1 SGHTA, CDR2 FQGNSA. The CDR3 contains 16 residues. CDR3 DNA: TGTGCCAGCAGCTTAGTATGGTCGGACAAAAATGAAAAACTGTTTTTT. Its translation: CASSLVWSDKNEKLFF.

This clone occurred a few times. V gene TRBV10-3 combines with J gene TRBJ2-2; 7 bases are shared with TRBD1. This CDR3 spans 15 amino acids. Germline CDR1 ENHRY, CDR2 SYGVKD. Trimming at V came to 5 bases and at J to 4 bases, leaving 7 bases not matched to a gene. CDR3 DNA: TGTGCCATCAGTCCCGACAGGGCGGGCACCGGGGAGCTGTTTTTT. Translated: CAISPDRAGTGELFF.

This chain joins TRBV6-6 and TRBJ2-1; TRBD1 aligns across 9 bases. Germline assignment: CDR1 MNHNY and CDR2 SVGAGI (reference sequence). This CDR3 comprises 16 residues. V lost 6 bases to trimming and J lost 6 bases; unmatched junction nucleotides: 12. The CDR3 nucleotides read TGTGCCAGCAGACCCAACCGGGACAGGGTGGGCAATGAGCAGTTCTTC. This sequence encodes CASRPNRDRVGNEQFF.

This chain connects TRBV10-2 to TRBJ1-1; TRBD1 aligns across 7 bases. This CDR3 region has 13 residues. CDR1 and CDR2 (germline): WSHSY, SAAADI. V dropped 3 bases and J dropped 4; count of bases not matched to a gene: 2. The CDR3 DNA follows: TGCGCCAGCAGTGATCGGACAGGCACTGAAGCTTTCTTT. It specifies CASSDRTGTEAFF.

The chain employs TRBV7-8 and TRBJ2-1; 12 nucleotides agree with TRBD2. The CDR3 runs 19 residues. The J segment lost 2 bases and the V segment lost 3 bases, leaving 11 bases of the junction unmatched. Per germline, CDR1 SGHVS and CDR2 FQNEAQ. CDR3 DNA sequence: TGTGCCAGCAGCTTCCCCCTAGCGGGAGGGCCCCGGACCTACAATGAGCAGTTCTTC. This sequence encodes CASSFPLAGGPRTYNEQFF.

This clone has a handful of counts. The V call is TRBV11-3, the J call TRBJ2-2, with TRBD2 matching 8 bases. CDR1 is SGHNT, CDR2 YENEEA, per germline. Trimming at V came to 4 bases and at J to 7 bases, leaving 8 bases not matched to a gene. The CDR3 totals 15 residues. This CDR3 reads CASSSPGLENGELFF. CDR3 nucleotide sequence: TGTGCCAGCAGCTCCCCGGGACTAGAAAACGGGGAGCTGTTTTTT.

This clone was counted a few times. The genes are TRBV20-1 and TRBJ2-7, with D maybe TRBD2 (5 bases). The CDR3 consists of 10 residues. CDR1 is DFQATT, CDR2 SNEGSKA, per germline (reference sequence). Trimming took 1 base from V and 10 from J, leaving 8 bases between them. CDR3 in DNA: TGCAGTGCTAGAGCAGCGGCCCAGTACTTC. Amino acid sequence: CSARAAAQYF.

This clone was observed once. The chain uses TRBV5-8 and TRBJ1-5, with D tentatively TRBD1 (5 bases). This CDR3 comprises 15 residues. V shed 4 bases and J shed 7 bases, with 18 bases lying between them. CDR1 SGHTS and CDR2 YDEGEE come from the germline V gene. The CDR3 loop is CASSGGFRARQPQHF. CDR3 in DNA: TGTGCCAGCAGCGGTGGCTTCAGGGCGCGCCAGCCCCAGCATTTT.

The chain recombines TRBV5-4 with TRBJ2-1, with 9 bases that match TRBD2. Germline CDR1 is SGHNT and CDR2 is YYREEE (reference sequence). The CDR3 is 16 residues long. J lost 5 bases, V lost 3 bases, and 9 bases had no gene match. Here the CDR3 reads CASSSSSGTSHNEQFF. Here the CDR3 DNA reads TGTGCCAGCAGCTCCTCTAGCGGGACGAGCCACAATGAGCAGTTCTTC. The entire variable domain, with the rest obtained from reference TRBV5-4 and TRBJ2-1, is as follows: ETGVTQSPTHLIKTRGQQVTLRCSSQSGHNTVSWYQQALGQGPQFIFQYYREEENGRGNFPPRFSGLQFPNYSSELNVNALELDDSALYLCASSSSSGTSHNEQFFGPGTRLTVL.

This chain links TRBV7-9 with TRBJ2-7, with D possibly being TRBD2 (6 bases). This CDR3 comprises 14 residues. Trimming pared 1 base from V and 5 bases from J, leaving 12 bases between. The germline gives CDR1 SEHNR, CDR2 FQNEAQ (reference sequence). CDR3 nucleotides: TGTGCCAGCAGCTTAGGTCGCGGGGCCCACGAGCAGTACTTC. Its protein is CASSLGRGAHEQYF.